This T cell receptor beta chain was recorded in a study of neurological immune-mediated disorders. The table lists this clonotype with a few counts. With V trimmed by 5 bases and J by 4 bases, 5 bases remained unmatched. There are 15 residues in the CDR3. CDR1 and CDR2 (germline): SQVTM, ANQGSEA. The cDNA came from 5'RACE, which used 10-nucleotide random UMIs. TCRdb re-derived calls from the 5' RACE reads in MiXCR, one entry per CDR3 protein. This sample has about 50,000 distinct CDR3 sequences, with approximately 16% found just once. The study used blood bank volunteers in Maryland, USA, as healthy controls.

The sequenced sample consisted of PBMCs. The genes are TRBV29-1 and TRBJ2-3; 14 bases agree with TRBD2. The receptor's source is a man aged 60-69 years in good health. This CDR3 reads CSVQGLAGEADTQYF. CDR3 in DNA: TGCAGCGTTCAGGGACTAGCGGGAGAAGCAGATACGCAGTATTTT.